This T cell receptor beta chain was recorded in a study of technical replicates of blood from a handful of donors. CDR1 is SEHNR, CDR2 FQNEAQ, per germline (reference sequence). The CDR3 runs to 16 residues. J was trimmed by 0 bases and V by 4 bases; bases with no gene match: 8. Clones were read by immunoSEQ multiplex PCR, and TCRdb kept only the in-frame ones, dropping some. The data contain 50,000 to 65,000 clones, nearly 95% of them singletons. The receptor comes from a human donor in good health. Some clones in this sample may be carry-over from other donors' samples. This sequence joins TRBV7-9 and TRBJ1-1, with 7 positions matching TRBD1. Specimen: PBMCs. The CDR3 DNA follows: TGTGCCAGCAGCTCACCATTCGGGACAGTGAACACTGAAGCTTTCTTT. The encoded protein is CASSSPFGTVNTEAFF.